This T cell receptor (beta chain) was sequenced during a study of T-cell memory formation after mild COVID-19 (dated by TCRdb to 2020 to 2023). About the study as a whole: Most TCR sequence clusters were specific to one of the two donors. In a couple of donors, T-cell clones that expanded and contracted after mild COVID-19 were tracked by sequencing TCRalpha and TCRbeta repertoires over time. The cohort comprised two young, previously healthy adult volunteers, one female and one male.

What the study reported, not specific to this receptor: Some responding clones were found in pre-infection memory, which suggests that pre-existing cross-reactive memory T cells took part in the SARS-CoV-2 response. Contracting CD4+ clones turned up mainly in the CM and EM memory subsets, whereas EMRA was where CD8+ clones were enriched. The second-wave clones that peaked on day 37 were not confirmed to be SARS-CoV-2 specific. From day 15 to 85, contracting clones showed balanced CD4/CD8 phenotypes, whereas a second wave of clones that expanded from day 15 to 37 leaned towards CD4+. Only a couple of mild cases were covered by the study, and larger cohorts that include severe cases with pre-infection samples were considered necessary.

Ficoll-Paque density gradient centrifugation was the method used to isolate PBMCs. CDR3 length: 13 amino acids, cysteine to phenylalanine. Only the CDR3 DNA stays, 39 bases, in frame from base 1. V and J lose 2 bases and 6 bases, and a span of 11 bases separates them. CDR1 and CDR2 were assigned from the germline V gene (reference sequence) as SEHNR and FQNEAQ. This clonotype has only a few counts. Its antigen is not yet known. One base away there is no much larger clone; base qualities are not given. Sequenced on an Illumina NovaSeq 6000. TCRalpha and TCRbeta cDNA libraries were constructed by 5'RACE with constant-segment primers, with sample barcodes and unique molecular identifiers being introduced. RNA was extracted from every sample with Trizol reagent. Library amplification was performed in two PCR steps, and a second sample barcode and Illumina TruSeq adapters were introduced in the second step. The libraries were sequenced on an Illumina NovaSeq using 2 x 150 bp paired-end reads. The study's processing was this. With migec v1.2.7, reads were demultiplexed and then collapsed into UMI-guided consensus sequences. Using mixcr v2.1.11, the UMI consensuses were aligned to TRA and TRB V and J templates and assembled into clonotypes. Clonotypes were classified as expanded or contracted when called significant by both edgeR and NoisET, with noise models trained on biological replicates. edgeR calls used a false discovery rate-adjusted p below 0.01 and a log2 fold-change threshold of 1. PCA with hierarchical clustering of max-normalized trajectories of the 1000 most abundant clonotypes was used as exploratory dynamics analysis. Separately sequenced CD4+ and CD8+ repertoires were used to assign the CD4 or CD8 phenotype of responding clones. TCRdb passed the public sequencing reads through fastp at Q25 and MiXCR, retaining productive beta sequences. Each CDR3 protein appears once, grouped with its most common genes and DNA. TCRdb assigned the V and J calls; the authors' analysis was not used. The sample has 550,000 to 600,000 distinct CDR3 sequences on record, around a sixth of them singletons. The top ten clones comprise approximately 8.1% of the sample.

This sequence was found in an adult woman who had mild COVID-19 (a few samples of this study predate the infection). The sample titles of this study are shuffled in the database, so cell type and time point are left out; the donor was told from shared clones. The V gene is TRBV7-9 and the J gene is TRBJ2-7; no D segment can be confidently identified. Sequencing was carried out using PBMCs or a T cell subset sorted from them (not recorded which). The base sequence is TGTGCCAGCAGCTTATCCCAGCGCCCCGAGCAGTACTTC. Translation gives CASSLSQRPEQYF.